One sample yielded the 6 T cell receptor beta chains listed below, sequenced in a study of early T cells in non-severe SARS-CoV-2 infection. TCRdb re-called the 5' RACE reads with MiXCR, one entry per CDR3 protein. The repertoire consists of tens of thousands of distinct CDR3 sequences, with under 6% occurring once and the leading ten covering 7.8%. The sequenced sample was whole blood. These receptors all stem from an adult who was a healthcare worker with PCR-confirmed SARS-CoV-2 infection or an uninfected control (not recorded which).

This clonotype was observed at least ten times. The chain's CDR3 is CASSISSYEQYF. CDR3 bases: TGTGCCAGCAGCATTAGCTCCTACGAGCAGTACTTC. The V gene is TRBV7-9, the J gene TRBJ2-7; D is unclear. The germline gives CDR1 SEHNR, CDR2 FQNEAQ (reference sequence). V lost 5 bases and J 0 bases, leaving 5 bases between the germline ends. The CDR3 covers 12 residues.

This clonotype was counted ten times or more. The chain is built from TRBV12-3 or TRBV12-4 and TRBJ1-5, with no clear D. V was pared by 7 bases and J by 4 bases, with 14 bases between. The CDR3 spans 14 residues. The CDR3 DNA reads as TGTGCCAGCAAAATCATGGACGGTAATCAGCCCCAGCATTTT. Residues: CASKIMDGNQPQHF.

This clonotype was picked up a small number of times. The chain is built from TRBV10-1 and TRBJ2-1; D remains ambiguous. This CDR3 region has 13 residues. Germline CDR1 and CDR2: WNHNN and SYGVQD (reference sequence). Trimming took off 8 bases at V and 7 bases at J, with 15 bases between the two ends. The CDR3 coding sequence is TGCGCCAGCCGAAGCTCTCTCGGGAATGAGCAGTTCTTC. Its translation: CASRSSLGNEQFF.

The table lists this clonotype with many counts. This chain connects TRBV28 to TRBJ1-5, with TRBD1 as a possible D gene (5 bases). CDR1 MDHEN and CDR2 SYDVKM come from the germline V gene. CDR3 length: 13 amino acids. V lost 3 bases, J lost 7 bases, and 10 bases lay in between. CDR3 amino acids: CASSFRGQQPQHF. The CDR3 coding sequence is TGTGCCAGCAGTTTTAGGGGTCAGCAGCCCCAGCATTTT.

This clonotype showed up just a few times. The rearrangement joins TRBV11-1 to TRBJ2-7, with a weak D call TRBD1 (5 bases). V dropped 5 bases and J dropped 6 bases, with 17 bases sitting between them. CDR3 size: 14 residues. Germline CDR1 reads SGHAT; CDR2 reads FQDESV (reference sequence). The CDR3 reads CASSVGPVRGEQYF. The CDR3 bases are TGTGCCAGCAGCGTCGGACCAGTAAGGGGCGAGCAGTACTTC. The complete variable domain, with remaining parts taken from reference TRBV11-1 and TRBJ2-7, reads EAEVAQSPRYKITEKSQAVAFWCDPISGHATLYWYRQILGQGPELLVQFQDESVVDDSQLPKDRFSAERLKGVDSTLKIQPAELGDSAMYLCASSVGPVRGEQYFGPGTRLTVT.

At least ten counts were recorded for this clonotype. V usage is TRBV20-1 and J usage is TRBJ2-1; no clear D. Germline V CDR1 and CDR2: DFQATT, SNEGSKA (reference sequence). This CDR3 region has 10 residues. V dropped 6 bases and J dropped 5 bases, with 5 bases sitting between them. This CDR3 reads CSASDNEQFF. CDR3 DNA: TGCAGTGCATCGGACAATGAGCAGTTCTTC.